A single sample gave rise to the 22 T cell receptor beta chains below, sequenced in a study of response to subunit inactivated influenza vaccine. TCRdb passed the RT-PCR reads through MiXCR, listing each CDR3 protein once. The repertoire holds about 700,000 distinct CDR3 sequences, with 12% to 15% as singletons. This specimen was PBMCs from blood, taken 14 days before vaccination. These TCRs come from a man aged 45-65 years who received an inactivated influenza vaccine.

The V and J genes are TRBV7-2 and TRBJ2-5; D is unresolved. V dropped 1 base and J dropped 2 bases, with 8 bases sitting between them. The CDR3 is made up of 14 amino acids. Per germline, CDR1 SGHTA and CDR2 FQGNSA. The CDR3 region is CASSLVTRQETQYF. For the CDR3, the DNA is TGTGCCAGCAGCTTAGTGACACGTCAAGAGACCCAGTACTTC.

There are a few counts of this clonotype. The chain carries TRBV5-1 and TRBJ2-3, with TRBD2 identical over 7 bases. The length of the CDR3 is 16 residues. From germline, CDR1 is SGHRS and CDR2 YFSETQ. V lost 3 bases to trimming and J lost 5 bases; unmatched junction nucleotides: 12. The chain's CDR3 is CASSSQLAGVGDTQYF. CDR3 in DNA: TGCGCCAGCAGCTCCCAACTGGCGGGAGTTGGAGATACGCAGTATTTT.

The table lists this clonotype with many counts. V usage is TRBV2 and J usage is TRBJ2-2; no clear D gene. The CDR3 extends over 14 amino acids. Trimming left V 7 bases short and J 5 bases short, with 14 bases between. Germline CDR1 is SNHLY and CDR2 is FYNNEI. The CDR3 DNA is TGTGCCAGCAAAGGCGGAGTGGGAACCGGGGAGCTGTTTTTT. It encodes CASKGGVGTGELFF.

This clonotype was detected a few times. The chain uses TRBV4-3 and TRBJ2-2, with 9 bases that match TRBD1. Germline CDR1 LGHNA, CDR2 YSLEER. With V trimmed by 0 bases and J by 5 bases, 4 bases remained unmatched. The CDR3 length is 16 residues. CDR3 sequence: CASSQEPGQGTGELFF. For the CDR3, the DNA is TGCGCCAGCAGCCAAGAACCGGGACAGGGAACCGGGGAGCTGTTTTTT.

This rearrangement joins TRBV10-3 to TRBJ2-7, with D perhaps TRBD2 (7 bases). The CDR3 sequence is 19 residues long. Trimming took off 0 bases at V and 5 bases at J, with 26 bases between the two ends. Germline values: CDR1 ENHRY, CDR2 SYGVKD. The CDR3 protein is CAISESSSGGPLRWDEQYF. CDR3 in DNA: TGTGCCATCAGTGAGTCGAGTTCGGGGGGCCCTCTGAGATGGGACGAGCAGTACTTC.

In this sample, this clonotype turned up many times. The rearrangement links TRBV28 to TRBJ2-1; D tentatively fits TRBD1 or TRBD2 (6 bases each). Germline CDR1 reads MDHEN; CDR2 reads SYDVKM. The CDR3 is made up of 17 amino acids. The germline V and J ends were trimmed by 7 bases and 1 base, with 20 bases remaining between them. The CDR3 here is CASTLTRRGRSYNEQFF. In DNA form, the CDR3 reads TGTGCCAGCACCCTCACACGAAGGGGGAGGTCCTACAATGAGCAGTTCTTC.

This clonotype occurred a few times. This chain links TRBV5-1 with TRBJ1-1; possibly TRBD1 for D (5 bases). V dropped 0 bases and J dropped 0 bases, with 12 bases sitting between them. Germline lookup yields CDR1 SGHRS and CDR2 YFSETQ. The CDR3 loop spans 16 amino acids. Here the CDR3 reads CASSLGGRNMNTEAFF. The CDR3 coding sequence is TGCGCCAGCAGCTTGGGGGGGAGGAACATGAACACTGAAGCTTTCTTT.

This clonotype came up many times. This chain uses TRBV12-3 or TRBV12-4 with TRBJ2-5; TRBD1 or TRBD2 may be the D gene (6 bases each). V was trimmed by 6 bases and J by 1 base, leaving 18 bases between them. The CDR3 length is 16 residues. The DNA of the CDR3 is TGTGCCAGCAGGAGGGGGGCTAGCGTGCGCCAAGAGACCCAGTACTTC. Amino acids: CASRRGASVRQETQYF.

This clonotype was seen a handful of times. The chain employs TRBV6-2 or TRBV6-3 and TRBJ2-1; the D call may be TRBD1 or TRBD2 (5 bases each). The length of the CDR3 is 14 residues. V shed 0 bases and J shed 10 bases, with 13 bases lying between them. Germline values: CDR1 MNHEY, CDR2 SVGEGT. The CDR3 nucleotides read TGTGCCAGCAGTTACTCGACCGGGACGGGAGAGCAGTTCTTC. This encodes CASSYSTGTGEQFF.

This clonotype was observed a handful of times. The rearrangement joins TRBV6-5 to TRBJ2-5; D might be TRBD1 (5 bases). The CDR3 has 14 residues. V lost 4 bases and J lost 2, with 11 bases in between. In germline, CDR1 is MNHEY, CDR2 SVGAGI. CDR3 protein: CASSSRPGQETQYF. CDR3 nucleotides: TGTGCCAGCAGTTCCCGGCCAGGGCAAGAGACCCAGTACTTC.

This clonotype showed up many times. V gene TRBV9 combines with J gene TRBJ2-5; no clear D. V lost 4 bases, J lost 1 base, and 11 bases lay in between. CDR1 is SGDLS, CDR2 YYNGEE, per germline. This CDR3 contains 14 residues. The CDR3 coding sequence is TGTGCCAGCAGCCCCCCTGGGGTCCAAGAGACCCAGTACTTC. Its protein product is CASSPPGVQETQYF.

The V gene is TRBV9, the J gene TRBJ2-7; D gene unclear. Germline V gives CDR1 SGDLS, CDR2 YYNGEE. The CDR3 length is 13 residues. V lost 0 bases, J lost 5 bases, and 9 bases lay in between. The CDR3 protein is CASSVDRADEQYF. CDR3 DNA: TGTGCCAGCAGCGTAGATAGGGCAGACGAGCAGTACTTC.

The chain has TRBV7-9 and TRBJ1-1; TRBD1 matches at 7 bases. V trimming: 5 bases; J trimming: 1 base; junction bases outside the gene matches: 7. The CDR3 runs to 15 residues. Germline CDR1 SEHNR, CDR2 FQNEAQ (reference sequence). CDR3 DNA: TGTGCCAGCAGCGTACAAACAGGGGAGAACACTGAAGCTTTCTTT. Its translation is CASSVQTGENTEAFF.

This clonotype was seen many times. The J gene is TRBJ1-4, the V gene TRBV20-1, with D unresolved. This CDR3 contains 13 residues. CDR1 and CDR2 (germline): DFQATT, SNEGSKA (reference sequence). With 1 base removed from V and 4 bases from J, the gap between germline ends came to 7 bases. The CDR3 nucleotides read TGCAGTGCTAGAGGACGGATTAATGAAAAACTGTTTTTT. Residues: CSARGRINEKLFF.

This clonotype was seen a few times. This sequence joins TRBV24-1 and TRBJ2-2; D uncertain. V gave up 3 bases and J gave up 5 bases, with 12 bases separating them. The CDR3 contains 15 residues. Germline CDR1 and CDR2: KGHDR and SFDVKD. The CDR3 is CATSDQRDVTGELFF. The DNA of the CDR3 is TGTGCCACCAGTGATCAAAGGGATGTTACCGGGGAGCTGTTTTTT.

The V gene is TRBV7-2, the J gene TRBJ2-7, with TRBD2 identical over 14 bases. V was pared by 4 bases and J by 7 bases, with 12 bases of the junction left unmatched. The germline V gene encodes CDR1 SGHTA and CDR2 FQGNSA. This CDR3 contains 17 residues. As DNA, the CDR3 is TGTGCCAGCAGCTCCAGGGGACTAGCGGGAGCCCGCACGGAGCAGTACTTC. This translates into CASSSRGLAGARTEQYF.

This clonotype has a count of ten or more. The chain carries TRBV29-1 and TRBJ2-1, with D unresolved. There are 14 residues in the CDR3. CDR1 is SQVTM and CDR2 is ANQGSEA in the germline V gene. The ends were cut back, 6 bases at V and 8 bases at J, with 20 bases in the middle. The CDR3 coding sequence is TGCAGCGTAGCTACCCCGGGCCTAGTCCATGAGCAGTTCTTC. It encodes CSVATPGLVHEQFF.

The V and J genes are TRBV10-3 and TRBJ2-7; 7 positions match TRBD1. Per the germline V gene, CDR1 is ENHRY and CDR2 is SYGVKD. Trimming removed 6 bases from V and 3 bases from J; junction bases left unmatched: 8. This CDR3 region has 14 residues. In nucleotides, the CDR3 is TGTGCCATCAGCTCCGGGACAGAATTCTACGAGCAGTACTTC. Translating it yields CAISSGTEFYEQYF.

In this sample, this clonotype turned up a few times. The chain combines TRBV7-9 with TRBJ2-1; D may be TRBD1 (6 bases). The CDR3 consists of 17 residues. V dropped 5 bases and J dropped 6 bases, with 23 bases sitting between them. Germline V gene sequence: CDR1 SEHNR, CDR2 FQNEAQ (reference sequence). In nucleotides, the CDR3 is TGTGCCAGCAGCCAGAACAGGGAGCAAGGTCATAGCAATGAGCAGTTCTTC. Its protein product is CASSQNREQGHSNEQFF.

The chain uses TRBV10-3 and TRBJ2-5, with TRBD1 matching over 9 bases. This CDR3 region has 14 residues. Germline assignment: CDR1 ENHRY and CDR2 SYGVKD. J lost 5 bases, V lost 10 bases, and 11 bases had no gene match. The CDR3 nucleotides are TGTGCCACAACACCCGGGACAGGGAAGGAGACCCAGTACTTC. Translating gives CATTPGTGKETQYF.

The chain uses TRBV7-3 and TRBJ2-1; perhaps TRBD2 as D (6 bases). The CDR3 length is 14 residues. Trimming took off 5 bases at V and 7 bases at J, with 15 bases between the two ends. The V gene's germline CDR1 is SGHTA and CDR2 FQGTGA. CDR3 nucleotides: TGTGCCAGCAGCCTCACCGGGGGATTTAATGAGCAGTTCTTC. This gives the protein CASSLTGGFNEQFF.

This clonotype was observed a handful of times. The CDR3 sequence is CASSFGRPPNSPLHF. DNA for the CDR3: TGTGCCAGCAGTTTCGGCAGGCCCCCTAATTCACCCCTCCACTTT. The J gene is TRBJ1-6, the V gene TRBV27; D unclear. The V end lost 3 bases, the J end lost 6 bases, and 12 bases lay between the germline ends. The CDR3 consists of 15 residues. Germline-derived CDR1 and CDR2 are MNHEY and SMNVEV (reference sequence).